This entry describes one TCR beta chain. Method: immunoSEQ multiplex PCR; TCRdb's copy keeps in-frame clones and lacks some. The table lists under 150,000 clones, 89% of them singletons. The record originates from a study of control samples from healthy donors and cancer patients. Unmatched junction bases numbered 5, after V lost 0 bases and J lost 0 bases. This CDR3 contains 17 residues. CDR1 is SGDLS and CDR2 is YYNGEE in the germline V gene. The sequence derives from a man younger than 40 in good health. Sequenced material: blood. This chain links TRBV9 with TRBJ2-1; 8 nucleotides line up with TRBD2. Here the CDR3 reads CASSVAGGRPSYNEQFF. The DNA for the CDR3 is TGTGCCAGCAGCGTAGCGGGCGGGAGGCCCTCCTACAATGAGCAGTTCTTC.